This entry concerns a single T cell receptor (beta chain). Its antigen is currently not known. Base-call qualities are not available, and no considerably larger clone is one nucleotide away. The time point tag for this specimen amounts to: about 28 days (+/-7) after the second vaccine dose. AZD1222 recipients with second doses at about 4 weeks or about 12 weeks were pooled, because spike-specific TCR depth and breadth did not differ between schedules. Vaccinee samples were obtained from the UK trials COV001 and COV002, which included a single-blind randomized controlled phase 2/3 trial of AZD1222 (ChAdOx1 nCoV-19) in healthy adults. For TCRbeta chain sequencing, PBMC samples were collected from trial participants at day 0 and at day 28 after the second dose. The CDR3 regions of human TCRbeta chains were subjected to immunosequencing. Per the authors' processing: Repertoire TCRs were matched against a reference library of SARS-CoV-2-specific TCRs generated with the MIRA antigen-specificity platform. Breadth meant the fraction of unique TCRs that were SARS-CoV-2-associated, whereas depth meant the fraction of total T cells that were SARS-CoV-2-associated. Using the MIRA data, each spike-specific TCR was mapped to the spike region that the TCR reacts to and placed in a CD4 or CD8 class. Log10-transformed breadth and depth values were compared by one-way ANOVA with Sidak's multiple comparisons tests. The source is immuneACCESS, and TCRdb retained only in-frame sequences with V and J called. Part of the clones is not carried over; for the studies checked, unresolved V genes explain less than half of this, and the remainder is unexplained. That table is the source of V, J and clone size, and D and trimming were worked out from the DNA. The table for this sample lists approximately 150,000 clones; 80% to 95% of them were counted only once. Jointly, the top ten make up 1% to 1.5% of the sample.

The record originates from a study of T cell responses to AZD1222 COVID-19 vaccine (dated by TCRdb to the early 2020s). Concerning the study at large: TCR sequencing was performed for more than 230 trial participants, of whom 200 to 220 were given two doses of AZD1222 and 26 were given two doses of MenACWY control vaccine. Trial participants were enrolled by age into 18-55, 56-69 and 70-plus year subgroups, with 148, 28 and 57 TCR-sequenced participants respectively. Overall study outcomes, separate from this receptor: After two AZD1222 doses, spike-specific TCR breadth and depth were significantly higher than at day 0 and than in MenACWY recipients. Because no day 14 peak-response samples were available, the repertoires could be characterized only after the peak T cell response. The whole spike protein was spanned by vaccine-associated CD4 TCRs, and dominant responses were seen in regions 160-218 and 743-854. Participants were mostly white British, with more females than males. The authors suggested clonal diversity may have been underestimated. Reportedly, almost half of the unique spike-specific TCRs recognized epitopes lying outside the regions that are mutated in the B.1.351 and B.1.1.7 variants. In the small 56-69-year group, the increase in depth fell short of significance, most likely because of low power. Conclusions about previously exposed vaccinees are limited, since just 5 to 7 AZD1222 recipients were seropositive for SARS-CoV-2 at baseline.

This sample comprised peripheral blood, obtained 28 days after the second AZD1222 dose. The TCR originated in an adult who received the AZD1222 COVID-19 vaccine.

CDR3 loop: CASSLDRPSTEAFF. DNA sequence: TGCGCCAGCAGTCTAGACAGGCCAAGCACTGAAGCTTTCTTT. The chain uses TRBV4-3 and TRBJ1-1; tentative D gene TRBD1, with 6 bases matching. Based on the germline V gene, the CDR1 and CDR2 sequences are LGHNA and YSLEER. The CDR3 holds 14 amino acids from the cysteine to the phenylalanine. Of all the DNA, just the CDR3 is kept, 42 bases in frame from base 1. V is pared back by 6 bases and J by 4 bases, with 15 bases lying between the germline termini.